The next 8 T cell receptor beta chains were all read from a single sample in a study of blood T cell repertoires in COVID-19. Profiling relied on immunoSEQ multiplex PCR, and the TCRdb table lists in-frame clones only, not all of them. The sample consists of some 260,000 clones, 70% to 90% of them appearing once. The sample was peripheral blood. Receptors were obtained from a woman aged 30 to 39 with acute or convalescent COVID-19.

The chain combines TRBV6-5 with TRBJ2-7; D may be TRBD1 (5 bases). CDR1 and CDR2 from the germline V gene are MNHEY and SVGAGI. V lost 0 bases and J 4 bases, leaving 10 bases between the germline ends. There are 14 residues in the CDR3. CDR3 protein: CASSYSTARYEQYF. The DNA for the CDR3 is TGTGCCAGCAGTTACTCGACAGCTAGGTACGAGCAGTACTTC.

The CDR3: CASAQGFPQETQYF. The CDR3 bases are TGTGCCAGCGCACAGGGATTTCCCCAAGAGACCCAGTACTTC. The gene calls are TRBV2 and TRBJ2-5; TRBD1 is a possible D gene (6 bases). The CDR3 has 14 residues. V gave up 8 bases and J gave up 1 base, with 14 bases separating them. The germline gives CDR1 SNHLY, CDR2 FYNNEI.

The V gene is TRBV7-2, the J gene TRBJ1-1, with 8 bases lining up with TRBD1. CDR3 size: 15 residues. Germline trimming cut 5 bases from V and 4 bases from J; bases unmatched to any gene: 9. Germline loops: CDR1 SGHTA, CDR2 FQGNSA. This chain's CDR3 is CASSLRPGGRTEAFF. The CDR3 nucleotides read TGTGCCAGCAGCCTCCGACCAGGGGGCCGCACTGAAGCTTTCTTT.

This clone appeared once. CDR3 sequence: CASSYSMGGLFF. The CDR3 coding sequence is TGTGCCAGCAGTTACTCGATGGGAGGACTGTTTTTT. The chain has TRBV6-6 and TRBJ1-4; D is ambiguous. CDR3 length equals 12 residues. Germline CDR1 reads MNHNY; CDR2 reads SVGAGI (reference sequence). The ends were cut back, 0 bases at V and 13 bases at J, with 9 bases in the middle.

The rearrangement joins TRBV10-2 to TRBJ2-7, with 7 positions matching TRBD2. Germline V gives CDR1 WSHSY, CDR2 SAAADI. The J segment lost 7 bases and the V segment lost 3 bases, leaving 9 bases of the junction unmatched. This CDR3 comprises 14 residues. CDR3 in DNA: TGCGCCAGCAGTGACTACCCGAACGGGGGGGAGCAGTACTTC. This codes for CASSDYPNGGEQYF.

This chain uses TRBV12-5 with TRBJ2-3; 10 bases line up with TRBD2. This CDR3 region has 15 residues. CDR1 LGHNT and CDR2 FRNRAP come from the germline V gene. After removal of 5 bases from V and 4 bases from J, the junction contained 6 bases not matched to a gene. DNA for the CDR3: TGTGCTAGTGGTCATAGCGGGAGGTTCGCAGATACGCAGTATTTT. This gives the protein CASGHSGRFADTQYF.

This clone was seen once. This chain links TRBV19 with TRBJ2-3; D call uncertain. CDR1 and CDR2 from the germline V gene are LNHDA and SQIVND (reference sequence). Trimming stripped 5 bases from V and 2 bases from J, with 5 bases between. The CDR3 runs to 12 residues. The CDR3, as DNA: TGTGCCAGTAGTTTTAACACAGATACGCAGTATTTT. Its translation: CASSFNTDTQYF.

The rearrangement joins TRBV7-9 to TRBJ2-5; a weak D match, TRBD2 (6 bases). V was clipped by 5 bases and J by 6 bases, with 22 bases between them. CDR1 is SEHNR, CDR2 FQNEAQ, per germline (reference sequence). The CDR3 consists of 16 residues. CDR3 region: CASSPSVTRGKKTQYF. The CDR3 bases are TGTGCCAGCAGCCCATCGGTCACCCGGGGGAAAAAGACCCAGTACTTC.